This TCR beta chain was identified during a study of T cells in Graves' hyperthyroidism and ophthalmopathy. Deletions cut 3 bases from V and 3 bases from J, with 12 bases between. There are 14 residues in the CDR3. The germline CDR1 and CDR2 sequences are MGHRA and YSYEKL. About this clonotype itself: Its antigen is unidentified.

Points from the study as a whole: Most clonotypes expanded in thyroid above 0.001 were likewise present in blood. Before onset, ophthalmopathy was predicted by the model a median around 6.5 months earlier.

Every diagnosis used clinical symptoms, serum thyroxine and TRAb, thyroid ultrasound and orbital computed tomography. Template material for amplifying TCR beta CDR3 regions consisted of RNA transcripts. The HTBI primer set served for first-round RT-PCR of the TCR CDR3. TCRdb re-derived calls from the multiplex PCR reads in MiXCR, one entry per CDR3 protein. The sample consists of a few hundred thousand distinct CDR3 sequences, around 20% of them appearing once. J is TRBJ2-7 and V is TRBV4-1; the D gene could be TRBD1 or TRBD2 (5 bases each). The TCR comes from a man between 35 and 55 years old with Graves' hyperthyroidism. What was sequenced was blood. The CDR3 nucleotides are TGCGCCAGCAGCCAGGGACCCGGGAACTACGAGCAGTACTTC. Protein: CASSQGPGNYEQYF.